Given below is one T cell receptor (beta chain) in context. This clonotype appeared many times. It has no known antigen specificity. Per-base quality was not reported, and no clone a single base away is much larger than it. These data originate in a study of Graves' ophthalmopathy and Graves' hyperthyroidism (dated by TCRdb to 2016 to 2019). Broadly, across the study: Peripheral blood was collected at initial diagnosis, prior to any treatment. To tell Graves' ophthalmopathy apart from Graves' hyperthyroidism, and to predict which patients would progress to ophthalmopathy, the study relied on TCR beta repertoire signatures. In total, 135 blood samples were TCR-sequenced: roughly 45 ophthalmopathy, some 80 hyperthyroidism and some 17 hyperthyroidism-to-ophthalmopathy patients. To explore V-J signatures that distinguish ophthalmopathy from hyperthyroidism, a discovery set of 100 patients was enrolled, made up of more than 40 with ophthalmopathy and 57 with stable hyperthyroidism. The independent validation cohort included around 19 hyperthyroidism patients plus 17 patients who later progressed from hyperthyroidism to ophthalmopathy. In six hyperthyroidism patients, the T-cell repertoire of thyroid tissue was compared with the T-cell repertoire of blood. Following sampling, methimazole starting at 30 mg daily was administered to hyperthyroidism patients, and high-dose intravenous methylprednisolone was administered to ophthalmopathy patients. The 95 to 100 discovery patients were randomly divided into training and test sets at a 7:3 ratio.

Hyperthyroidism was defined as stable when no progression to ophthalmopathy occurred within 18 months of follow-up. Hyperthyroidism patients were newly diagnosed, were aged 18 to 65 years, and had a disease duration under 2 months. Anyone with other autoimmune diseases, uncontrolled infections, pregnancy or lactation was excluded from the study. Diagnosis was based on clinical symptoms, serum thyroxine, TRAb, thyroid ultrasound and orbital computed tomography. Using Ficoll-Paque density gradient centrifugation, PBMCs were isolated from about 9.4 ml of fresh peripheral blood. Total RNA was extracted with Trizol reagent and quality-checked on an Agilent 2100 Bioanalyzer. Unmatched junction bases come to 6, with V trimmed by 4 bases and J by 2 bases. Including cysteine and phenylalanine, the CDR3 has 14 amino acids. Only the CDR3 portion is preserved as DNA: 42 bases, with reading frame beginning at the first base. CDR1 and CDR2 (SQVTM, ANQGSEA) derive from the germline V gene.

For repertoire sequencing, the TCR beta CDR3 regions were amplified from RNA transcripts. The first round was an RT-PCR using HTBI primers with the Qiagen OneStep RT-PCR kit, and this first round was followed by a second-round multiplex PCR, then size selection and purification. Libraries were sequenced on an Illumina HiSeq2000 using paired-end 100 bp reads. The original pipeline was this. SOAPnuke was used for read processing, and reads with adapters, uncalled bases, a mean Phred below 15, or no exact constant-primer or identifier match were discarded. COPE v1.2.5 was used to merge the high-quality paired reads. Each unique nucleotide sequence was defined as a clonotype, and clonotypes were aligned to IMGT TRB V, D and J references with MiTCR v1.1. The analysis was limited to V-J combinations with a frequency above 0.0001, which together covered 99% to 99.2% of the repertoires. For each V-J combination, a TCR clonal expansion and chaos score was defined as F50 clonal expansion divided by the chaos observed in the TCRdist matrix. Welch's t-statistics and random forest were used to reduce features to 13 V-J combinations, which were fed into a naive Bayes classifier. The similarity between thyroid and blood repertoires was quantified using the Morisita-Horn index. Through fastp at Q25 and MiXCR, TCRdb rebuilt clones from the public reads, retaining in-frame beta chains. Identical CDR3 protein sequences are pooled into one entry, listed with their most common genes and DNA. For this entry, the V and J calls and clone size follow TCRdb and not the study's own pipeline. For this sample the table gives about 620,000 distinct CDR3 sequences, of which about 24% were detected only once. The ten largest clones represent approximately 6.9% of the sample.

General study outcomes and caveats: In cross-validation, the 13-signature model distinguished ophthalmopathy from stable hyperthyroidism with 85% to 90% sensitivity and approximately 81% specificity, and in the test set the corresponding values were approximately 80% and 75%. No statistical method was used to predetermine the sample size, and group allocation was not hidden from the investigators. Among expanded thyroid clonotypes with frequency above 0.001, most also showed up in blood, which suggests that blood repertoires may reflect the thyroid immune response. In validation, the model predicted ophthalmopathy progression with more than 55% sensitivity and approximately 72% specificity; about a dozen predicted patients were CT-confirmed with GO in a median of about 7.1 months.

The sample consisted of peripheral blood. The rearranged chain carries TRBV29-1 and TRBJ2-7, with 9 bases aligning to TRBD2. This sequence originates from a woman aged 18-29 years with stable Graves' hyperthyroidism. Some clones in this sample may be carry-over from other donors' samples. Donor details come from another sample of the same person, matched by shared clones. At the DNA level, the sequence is TGCAGCGTTGCCGGACTAGCGTACACCTACGAGCAGTACTTC. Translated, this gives CSVAGLAYTYEQYF.